A single sample gave rise to the 4 T cell receptor beta chains below, sequenced in a study of metastatic and nonmetastatic thyroid tumors. Thyroid surgery was performed in patients who had received no treatment beforehand. TCRdb re-clonotyped the PCR reads via MiXCR. The sample yields under 40,000 clones, approximately 17% seen once. Material: blood. The receptor source for this set is a female donor with papillary thyroid cancer or a benign thyroid nodule (not recorded which). Some clones in this sample may be carry-over from other donors' samples.

This clone was found many times. The genes are TRBV18 and TRBJ2-7; a weak D match, TRBD2 (5 bases). Trimming left V 0 bases short and J 5 bases short, with 11 bases between. The CDR3 has 14 residues. Germline CDR1 reads KGHSH; CDR2 reads LQKENI. CDR3 in DNA: TGTGCCAGCTCACCACCCGGGTTCGGGGACGAGCAGTACTTC. Amino acid sequence: CASSPPGFGDEQYF.

The rearrangement links TRBV30 to TRBJ2-7, with D tentatively TRBD2 (6 bases). V shed 2 bases and J shed 2 bases, with 13 bases lying between them. The CDR3 has 14 amino acids. Looked up from germline, CDR1 is GTSNPN and CDR2 is SVGIG (reference sequence). The CDR3 DNA sequence: TGTGCCTGGAGTCCGGCTGGGAGGCCCTACGAGCAGTACTTC. It yields the protein CAWSPAGRPYEQYF.

The chain employs TRBV6-1 and TRBJ1-5; D unresolved. The CDR3 covers 14 residues. Germline V CDR1 and CDR2: MNHNS, SASEGT. V was cut by 5 bases and J by 5 bases, with 13 bases left in between. The CDR3 DNA reads as TGTGCCAGCAGTCTCCGTGAGGGCGATCAGCCCCAGCATTTT. This gives the protein CASSLREGDQPQHF.

The gene calls are TRBV6-5 and TRBJ2-1; D gene uncertain. The ends were cut back, 7 bases at V and 9 bases at J, with 10 bases in the middle. Germline V gene sequence: CDR1 MNHEY, CDR2 SVGAGI. The CDR3 spans 11 residues. This chain's CDR3 is CASMFVLEQFF. The CDR3, as DNA: TGTGCCAGCATGTTCGTCCTTGAGCAGTTCTTC.